Sequencing of this TCR beta chain was carried out in a study of shared clonotypes between healthy human individuals. Study-level background: The study used three CD4 naive, three CD4 memory, two CD8 naive and one CD8 memory plate per donor.

Per germline, CDR1 GTSNPN and CDR2 SVGIG (reference sequence). The CDR3 is 16 amino acids. V trimming: 0 bases; J trimming: 4 bases; junction bases outside the gene matches: 6. The data were produced by immunoSEQ multiplex PCR, yet TCRdb's version contains in-frame clones alone and is incomplete. The table lists hundreds of thousands of clones, approximately 74% of them singletons. Specimen: memory CD4+ T cells sorted from blood. Specified subset: CD45RA-negative fraction. The J gene is TRBJ2-3, the V gene TRBV30; 11 bases agree with TRBD2. This receptor was taken from a man aged 25-45 years in good health. CDR3: CAWSVGLAGGSDTQYF. CDR3 nucleotides: TGTGCCTGGAGTGTAGGGCTAGCGGGAGGATCAGATACGCAGTATTTT. Based on the CDR3 plus reference TRBV30 and TRBJ2-3, the full variable domain is SQTIHQWPATLVQPVGSPLSLECTVEGTSNPNLYWYRQAAGRGLQLLFYSVGIGQISSEVPQNLSASRPQDRQFILSSKKLLLSDSGFYLCAWSVGLAGGSDTQYFGPGTRLTVL.